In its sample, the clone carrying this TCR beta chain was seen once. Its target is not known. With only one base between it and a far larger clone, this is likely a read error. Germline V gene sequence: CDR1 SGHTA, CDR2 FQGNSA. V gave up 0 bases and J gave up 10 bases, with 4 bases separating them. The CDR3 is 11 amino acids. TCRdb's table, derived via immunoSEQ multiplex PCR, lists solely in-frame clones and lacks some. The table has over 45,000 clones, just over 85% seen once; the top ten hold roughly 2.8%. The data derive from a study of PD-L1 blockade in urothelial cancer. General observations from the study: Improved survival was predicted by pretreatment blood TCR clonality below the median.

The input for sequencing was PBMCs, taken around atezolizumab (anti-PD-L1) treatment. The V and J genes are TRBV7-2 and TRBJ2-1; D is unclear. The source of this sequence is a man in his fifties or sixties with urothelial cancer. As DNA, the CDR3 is TGTGCCAGCAGCTTAGCGCGGGAGCAGTTCTTC. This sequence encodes CASSLAREQFF.